This TCR beta chain was observed in a study of blood T cell repertoires in COVID-19. This CDR3 has 15 residues. Germline V gene data show CDR1 as MGHDK and CDR2 as SYGVNS. V shed 10 bases and J shed 2 bases, with 21 bases lying between them. TCRdb's copy holds only in-frame clones and misses some; the assay was immunoSEQ multiplex PCR. The table records about 240,000 clones, approximately 83% of them present only once. The rearrangement joins TRBV25-1 to TRBJ2-7; D might be TRBD1 (5 bases). This TCR came from a woman in her forties with acute COVID-19. The specimen was PBMCs or T cells enriched from blood (not recorded which). In DNA form, the CDR3 reads TGTGCCACCAATAAGGGCAGGGTCTTTACCTACGAGCAGTACTTC. It encodes CATNKGRVFTYEQYF.